These T cell receptor beta chains were read from a single sample in a study of beta chain features in type 1 diabetes. The protocol was immunoSEQ multiplex PCR, while the TCRdb copy is restricted to in-frame clones and leaves out a portion. The data show about 370,000 clones, 9.5% to 10% seen once. Sequences were obtained from central memory CD4+ T cells from blood. The receptors here all came from a man younger than 45 with type 1 diabetes. Both conserved end residues are part of each CDR3. A D gene is named only where the DNA matches it firmly. Part of the rows lack a size; the others show once, few, many or a class for expanded clones.

CDR3 length	V gene	D gene	clone size	J gene	CDR3 protein	CDR3 DNA
14	TRBV6-5	NA	few	TRBJ1-1	CASSMGNRRTEAFF	TGTGCCAGCAGTATGGGGAATCGTAGGACTGAAGCTTTCTTT
16	TRBV18	TRBD1	few	TRBJ2-1	CASSPPGTGTYNEQFF	TGTGCCAGCTCACCACCGGGGACAGGGACCTACAATGAGCAGTTCTTC
14	TRBV11-2	NA	few	TRBJ1-2	CASSLTQGAYGYTF	TGTGCCAGCAGCTTAACCCAGGGCGCTTATGGCTACACCTTC
16	TRBV9	TRBD2	NA	TRBJ2-1	CAGSGGALSSYNEQFF	TGTGCCGGCTCGGGGGGTGCGTTGAGCTCCTACAATGAGCAGTTCTTC
14	TRBV7-6	NA	NA	TRBJ2-5	CASSFYLGRETQYF	TGTGCCAGCAGCTTTTACCTAGGGCGGGAGACCCAGTACTTC
15	TRBV10-3	NA	many	TRBJ2-1	CAVTPGQGGGNEQFF	TGTGCCGTGACACCTGGACAGGGAGGGGGGAATGAGCAGTTCTTC
16	TRBV5-1	TRBD2	NA	TRBJ2-3	CASSPGLAGGGDTQYF	TGCGCCAGCAGCCCCGGACTAGCGGGAGGAGGAGATACGCAGTATTTT
14	TRBV2	TRBD2	NA	TRBJ2-1	CASSGRTRNNEQFF	TGTGCCAGCAGTGGCCGGACTAGGAATAATGAGCAGTTCTTC
13	TRBV29-1	TRBD2	NA	TRBJ2-1	CSVGGRAGDEQFF	TGCAGCGTTGGCGGGAGGGCCGGCGATGAGCAGTTCTTC
14	TRBV7-2	NA	many	TRBJ2-3	CASSLDGSTDTQYF	TGTGCCAGCAGCTTAGACGGCAGCACAGATACGCAGTATTTT
11	TRBV2	NA	NA	TRBJ2-5	CASSGWETQYF	TGTGCCAGCAGTGGGTGGGAGACCCAGTACTTC
15	TRBV7-3	NA	few	TRBJ2-3	CASSLMGGSTDTQYF	TGTGCCAGCAGCCTAATGGGGGGAAGCACAGATACGCAGTATTTT
14	TRBV9	NA	few	TRBJ1-1	CASSVEEGGTEAFF	TGTGCCAGCAGCGTAGAGGAGGGAGGCACTGAAGCTTTCTTT
15	TRBV4-2	TRBD2	few	TRBJ2-3	CASSQSGTKTDTQYF	TGTGCCAGCAGCCAATCCGGGACTAAGACAGATACGCAGTATTTT
14	TRBV28	TRBD1	NA	TRBJ1-4	CASSPSGGNEKLFF	TGTGCCAGCTCCCCTTCAGGGGGTAATGAAAAACTGTTTTTT
14	TRBV4-2	TRBD2	many	TRBJ2-1	CASSQGLAGNEQFF	TGTGCCAGCAGCCAAGGGCTAGCGGGGAATGAGCAGTTCTTC
13	TRBV7-2	TRBD2	NA	TRBJ2-1	CASSLEREDEQFF	TGTGCCAGCAGCCTCGAACGGGAGGATGAGCAGTTCTTC
16	TRBV11-2	TRBD2	NA	TRBJ2-7	CASSSNSGRPSSEQYF	TGTGCCAGCAGCTCGAACAGCGGGAGGCCTTCTAGCGAGCAGTACTTC